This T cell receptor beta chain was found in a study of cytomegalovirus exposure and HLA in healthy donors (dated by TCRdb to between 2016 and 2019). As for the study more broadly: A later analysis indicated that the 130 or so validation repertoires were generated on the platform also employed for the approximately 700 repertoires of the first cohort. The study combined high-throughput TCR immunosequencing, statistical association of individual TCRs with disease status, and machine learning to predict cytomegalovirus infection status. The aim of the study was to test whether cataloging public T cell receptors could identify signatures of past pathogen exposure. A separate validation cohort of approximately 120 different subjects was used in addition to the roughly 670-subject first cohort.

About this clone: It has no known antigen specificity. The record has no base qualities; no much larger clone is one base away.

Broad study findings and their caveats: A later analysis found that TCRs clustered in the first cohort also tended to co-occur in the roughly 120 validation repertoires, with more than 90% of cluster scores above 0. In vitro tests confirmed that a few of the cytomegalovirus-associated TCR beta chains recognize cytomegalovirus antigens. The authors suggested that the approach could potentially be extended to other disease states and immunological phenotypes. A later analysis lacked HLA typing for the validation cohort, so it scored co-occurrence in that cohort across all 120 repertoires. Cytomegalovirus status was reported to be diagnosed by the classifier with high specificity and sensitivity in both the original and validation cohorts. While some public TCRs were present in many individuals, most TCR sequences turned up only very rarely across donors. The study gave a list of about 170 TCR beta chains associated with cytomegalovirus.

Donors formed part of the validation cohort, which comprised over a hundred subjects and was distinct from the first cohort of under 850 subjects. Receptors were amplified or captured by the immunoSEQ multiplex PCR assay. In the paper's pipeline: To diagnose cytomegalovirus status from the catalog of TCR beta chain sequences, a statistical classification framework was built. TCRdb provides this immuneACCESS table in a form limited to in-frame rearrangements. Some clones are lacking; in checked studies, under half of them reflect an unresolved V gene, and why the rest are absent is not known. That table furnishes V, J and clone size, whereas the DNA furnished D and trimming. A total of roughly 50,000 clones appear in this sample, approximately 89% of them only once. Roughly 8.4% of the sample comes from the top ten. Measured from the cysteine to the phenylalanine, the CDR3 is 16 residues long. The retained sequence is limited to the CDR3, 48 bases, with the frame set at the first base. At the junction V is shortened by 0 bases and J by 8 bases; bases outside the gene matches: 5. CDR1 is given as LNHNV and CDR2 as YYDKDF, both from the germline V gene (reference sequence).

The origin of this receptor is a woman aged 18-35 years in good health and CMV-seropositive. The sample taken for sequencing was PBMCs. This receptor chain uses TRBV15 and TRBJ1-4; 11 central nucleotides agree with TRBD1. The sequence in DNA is TGTGCCACCAGCAGAGATCGAGGACAGGGGGCCGAAAAACTGTTTTTT. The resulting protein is CATSRDRGQGAEKLFF.